This is a list of T cell receptor beta chains from one sample in a study of T cell responses to AZD1222 COVID-19 vaccine. Produced via immunoSEQ multiplex PCR; TCRdb's table is partial and in-frame only. Counted here are 80,000 to 95,000 clones, nearly 90% occurring once; the ten biggest clones make up about 2.7%. Sequencing was performed on peripheral blood, taken on day 0 of MenACWY control vaccination. These receptors originate from an adult in good health. The CDR3 runs from the conserved cysteine through the conserved F or W. The D gene is left open where the match is weak. Clone size is not always given. Where it is, it says once, few, many or a class for expanded clones.

v_call	j_call	clone_size	d_call	cdr3_aa	cdr3_nt
TRBV5-3	TRBJ2-7	.	TRBD1	CARSLAGTGDVYEQYF	TGTGCCAGAAGCTTGGCGGGTACAGGGGATGTCTACGAGCAGTACTTC
TRBV4-3	TRBJ1-1	.	TRBD1	CASNFRGVNTEAFF	TGCGCCAGCAACTTCAGGGGGGTGAACACTGAAGCTTTCTTT
TRBV9	TRBJ2-5	once	TRBD1	CASSVTGRQETQYF	TGTGCCAGCAGCGTGACAGGGCGCCAAGAGACCCAGTACTTC
TRBV2	TRBJ2-7	.	TRBD1	CASRAGQGVLSEQYF	TGTGCCAGCAGAGCAGGACAGGGGGTTCTCTCCGAGCAGTACTTC
TRBV6-5	TRBJ1-2	.	TRBD1	CASRAATGQGAGYTF	TGTGCCAGCAGAGCGGCCACGGGACAGGGGGCTGGCTACACCTTC
TRBV7-2	TRBJ2-1	.	.	CASSLAGEYNEQFF	TGTGCCAGCAGCTTAGCGGGTGAGTACAATGAGCAGTTCTTC
TRBV15	TRBJ1-2	.	.	CATSEKDWPVLYGYTF	TGTGCCACCAGCGAGAAAGATTGGCCGGTTCTCTATGGCTACACCTTC
TRBV7-2	TRBJ1-4	.	TRBD1	CASRLSTGASEKLFF	TGTGCCAGCAGATTATCGACAGGGGCTTCGGAAAAACTGTTTTTT
TRBV6-5	TRBJ1-6	.	.	CASSDLMGGNSPLHF	TGTGCCAGCAGCGACCTTATGGGGGGTAATTCACCCCTCCACTTT
TRBV29-1	TRBJ2-2	once	TRBD1	CSVEKGARTGELFF	TGCAGCGTTGAAAAGGGGGCACGCACCGGGGAGCTGTTTTTT
TRBV2	TRBJ1-3	.	.	CASRFEGGSGNTIYF	TGTGCCAGCAGATTTGAGGGGGGATCTGGAAACACCATATATTTT
TRBV5-4	TRBJ1-6	.	.	CASSKESAGDLLHF	TGTGCCAGCAGCAAAGAGAGTGCCGGGGACCTTCTCCACTTT
TRBV9	TRBJ1-1	.	TRBD1	CASSVRPGGLTEAFF	TGTGCCAGCAGCGTAAGGCCAGGGGGCCTCACTGAAGCTTTCTTT
TRBV7-3	TRBJ2-4	.	.	CASSSKGRENIQYF	TGTGCCAGCAGCTCTAAGGGGAGAGAAAACATTCAGTACTTC
TRBV12-3/TRBV12-4	TRBJ2-7	.	.	CASSSHYEQYF	TGTGCCAGCAGTTCCCATTACGAGCAGTACTTC
TRBV5-1	TRBJ1-1	.	.	CASSLIRGEAFF	TGCGCCAGCAGCTTGATTCGGGGAGAAGCTTTCTTT
TRBV7-6	TRBJ2-2	.	.	CASALWTGELFF	TGTGCCAGCGCCCTTTGGACCGGGGAGCTGTTTTTT
TRBV5-1	TRBJ1-1	.	.	CASSLSQLNTEAFF	TGCGCCAGCAGCTTGAGTCAGTTGAACACTGAAGCTTTCTTT
TRBV2	TRBJ2-7	.	.	CASSESGLPIAEQYF	TGTGCCAGCAGTGAATCCGGACTCCCTATCGCCGAGCAGTACTTC
TRBV4-3	TRBJ2-5	.	TRBD2	CASSQATSRQETQYF	TGCGCCAGCAGCCAGGCGACTAGCAGACAGGAGACCCAGTACTTC
TRBV27	TRBJ1-6	.	.	CASSHGRGIYNSPLHF	TGTGCCAGCAGCCATGGCAGGGGCATCTATAATTCACCCCTCCACTTT
TRBV6-2/TRBV6-3	TRBJ2-3	.	TRBD1	CASSYSFNRGVDTQYF	TGTGCCAGCAGTTACTCATTTAACAGGGGAGTGGATACGCAGTATTTT
TRBV5-4	TRBJ2-5	.	TRBD2	CASGLAGVYETQYF	TGTGCCAGCGGACTAGCGGGGGTGTATGAGACCCAGTACTTC
TRBV27	TRBJ2-7	.	TRBD1	CASSFGTGSYEQYF	TGTGCCAGCAGTTTCGGGACAGGGTCCTACGAGCAGTACTTC
TRBV4-3	TRBJ1-4	once	TRBD1	CASSQGQGGEKLFF	TGCGCCAGCAGCCAGGGACAGGGTGGGGAAAAACTGTTTTTT
TRBV27	TRBJ2-5	once	.	CASSLISPRRGEKETQYF	TGTGCCAGCAGTTTAATCTCTCCGCGGCGAGGGGAAAAAGAGACCCAGTACTTC
TRBV6-2/TRBV6-3	TRBJ2-7	few	TRBD2	CASSYSRTSGEYEQYF	TGTGCCAGCAGTTACTCGAGGACTAGCGGGGAATACGAGCAGTACTTC
TRBV20-1	TRBJ2-1	.	.	CSAGVNEQFF	TGCAGTGCTGGTGTCAATGAGCAGTTCTTC
TRBV28	TRBJ2-3	.	TRBD2	CASLSGGATDTQYF	TGTGCCTCTCTTAGCGGGGGGGCGACAGATACGCAGTATTTT
TRBV7-9	TRBJ2-1	few	.	CASSQLGPYNEQFF	TGTGCCAGCAGCCAGCTGGGACCCTACAATGAGCAGTTCTTC
TRBV16	TRBJ2-1	.	.	CASRPGQRLALGDNEQFF	TGTGCCAGCAGACCAGGACAGCGACTAGCATTGGGGGACAATGAGCAGTTCTTC
TRBV27	TRBJ2-2	.	.	CASRGTVNTGELFF	TGTGCCAGCAGGGGGACCGTGAACACCGGGGAGCTGTTTTTT
TRBV4-3	TRBJ2-3	.	TRBD2	CASSQRGSGGHGDTQYF	TGCGCCAGCAGCCAGAGGGGTAGCGGGGGGCATGGAGATACGCAGTATTTT
TRBV9	TRBJ1-6	.	.	CASSPGAGGVGSPLHF	TGTGCCAGCAGCCCAGGGGCAGGAGGAGTTGGATCACCCCTCCACTTT
TRBV5-1	TRBJ2-7	.	TRBD1	CASSFTPGQGSYEQYF	TGCGCCAGCAGCTTCACACCGGGACAGGGTTCCTACGAGCAGTACTTC
TRBV10-2	TRBJ1-4	few	.	CASSQTNEKLFF	TGCGCCAGCTCACAGACTAATGAAAAACTGTTTTTT
TRBV4-1	TRBJ1-4	.	TRBD1	CASSQDAQGGEKLFF	TGCGCCAGCAGCCAAGATGCGCAGGGGGGCGAAAAACTGTTTTTT